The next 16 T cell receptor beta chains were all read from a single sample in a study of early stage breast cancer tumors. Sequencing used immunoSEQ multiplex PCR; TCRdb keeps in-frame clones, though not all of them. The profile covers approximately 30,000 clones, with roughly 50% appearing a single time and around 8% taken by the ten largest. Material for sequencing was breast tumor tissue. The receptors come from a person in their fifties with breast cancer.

The CDR3 DNA sequence: TGTGCCAGCAGCTTAACAACCGGGACTAGCGATGAGCAGTTCTTC. It is translated as CASSLTTGTSDEQFF. The chain is built from TRBV7-8 and TRBJ2-1, with 10 bases fitting TRBD2. The junction had 6 bases not matched to a gene; V was cut back by 2 bases and J by 8 bases. Germline assignment: CDR1 SGHVS and CDR2 FQNEAQ. This CDR3 region has 15 residues.

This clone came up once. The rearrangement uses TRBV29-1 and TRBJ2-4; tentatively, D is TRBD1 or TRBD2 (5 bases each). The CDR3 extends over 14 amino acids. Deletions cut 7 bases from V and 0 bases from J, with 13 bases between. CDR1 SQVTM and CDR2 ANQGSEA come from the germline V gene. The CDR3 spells CSAQGRGAKNIQYF. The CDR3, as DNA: TGCAGCGCCCAGGGACGGGGAGCCAAAAACATTCAGTACTTC.

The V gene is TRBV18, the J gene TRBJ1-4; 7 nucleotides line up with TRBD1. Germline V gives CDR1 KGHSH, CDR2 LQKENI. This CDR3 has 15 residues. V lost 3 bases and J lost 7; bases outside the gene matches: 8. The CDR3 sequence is CASSPFNRGGEKLFF. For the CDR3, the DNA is TGTGCCAGCTCACCCTTTAACAGGGGCGGTGAAAAACTGTTTTTT.

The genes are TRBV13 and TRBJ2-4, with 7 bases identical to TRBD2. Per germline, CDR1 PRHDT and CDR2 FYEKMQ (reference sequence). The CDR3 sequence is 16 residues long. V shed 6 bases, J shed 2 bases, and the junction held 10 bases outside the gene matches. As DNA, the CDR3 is TGTGCCAGCAGGTGGAGGGGTAGCGGGTCCAAAAACATTCAGTACTTC. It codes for CASRWRGSGSKNIQYF.

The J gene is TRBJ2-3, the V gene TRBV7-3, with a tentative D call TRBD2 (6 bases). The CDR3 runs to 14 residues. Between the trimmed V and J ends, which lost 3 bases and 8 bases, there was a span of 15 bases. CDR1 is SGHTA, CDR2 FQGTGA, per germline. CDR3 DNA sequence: TGTGCCAGCAGCTTCGACGGGAGACCCAGTACGCAGTATTTT. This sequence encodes CASSFDGRPSTQYF.

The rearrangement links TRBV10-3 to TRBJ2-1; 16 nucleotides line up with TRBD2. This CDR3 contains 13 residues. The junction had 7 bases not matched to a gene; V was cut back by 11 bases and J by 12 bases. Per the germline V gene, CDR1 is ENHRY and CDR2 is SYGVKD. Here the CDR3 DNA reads TGTGCCTCGGGACTAGCGGGAGGGCCTACGCAGTTCTTC. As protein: CASGLAGGPTQFF.

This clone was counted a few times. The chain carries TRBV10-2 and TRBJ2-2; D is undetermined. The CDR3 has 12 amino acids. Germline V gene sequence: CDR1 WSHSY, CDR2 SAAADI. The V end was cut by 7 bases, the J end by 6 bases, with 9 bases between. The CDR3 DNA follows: TGCGCCAGCACCCTACAAGCCGGGGAGCTGTTTTTT. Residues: CASTLQAGELFF.

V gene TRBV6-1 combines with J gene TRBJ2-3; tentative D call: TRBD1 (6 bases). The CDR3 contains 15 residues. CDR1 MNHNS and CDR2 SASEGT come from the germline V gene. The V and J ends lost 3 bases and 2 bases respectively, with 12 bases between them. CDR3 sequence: CASSDGQTHTDTQYF. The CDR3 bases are TGTGCCAGCAGTGACGGACAGACCCACACAGATACGCAGTATTTT.

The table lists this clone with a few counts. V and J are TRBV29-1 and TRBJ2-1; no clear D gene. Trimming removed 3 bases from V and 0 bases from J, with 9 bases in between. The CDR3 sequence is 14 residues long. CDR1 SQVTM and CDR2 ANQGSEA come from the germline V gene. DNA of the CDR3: TGCAGCGTTGACAGTGGTTTCTCCTACAATGAGCAGTTCTTC. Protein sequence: CSVDSGFSYNEQFF.

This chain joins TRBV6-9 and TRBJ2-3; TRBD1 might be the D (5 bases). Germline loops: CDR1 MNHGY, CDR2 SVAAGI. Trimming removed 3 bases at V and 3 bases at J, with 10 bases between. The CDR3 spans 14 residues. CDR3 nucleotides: TGTGCCAGCAGTTACACCCCAGGGACAGATACGCAGTATTTT. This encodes CASSYTPGTDTQYF.

CDR3 bases: TGTGCCAGCAGTGAATGGTCCGGTTCTAATGAAAAACTGTTTTTT. As protein: CASSEWSGSNEKLFF. The V gene is TRBV6-1, the J gene TRBJ1-4; D not resolved. The ends were cut back, 2 bases at V and 3 bases at J, with 10 bases in the middle. CDR1 is MNHNS, CDR2 SASEGT, per germline. The CDR3 extends over 15 amino acids.

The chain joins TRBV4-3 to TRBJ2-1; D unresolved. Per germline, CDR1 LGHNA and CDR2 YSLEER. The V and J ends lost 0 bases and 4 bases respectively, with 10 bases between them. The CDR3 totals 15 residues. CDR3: CASSQDSHRYNEQFF. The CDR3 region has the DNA TGCGCCAGCAGCCAAGATTCGCACAGATACAATGAGCAGTTCTTC.

The DNA for the CDR3 is TGTGCCAGCAGCTCTCCACTAGGGGAGTACACCGGGGAGCTGTTTTTT. Its protein product is CASSSPLGEYTGELFF. The gene calls are TRBV7-3 and TRBJ2-2, with D perhaps TRBD1 or TRBD2 (5 bases each). The CDR3 consists of 16 residues. The germline gives CDR1 SGHTA, CDR2 FQGTGA. V lost 4 bases, J lost 3 bases, and 15 bases lay in between.

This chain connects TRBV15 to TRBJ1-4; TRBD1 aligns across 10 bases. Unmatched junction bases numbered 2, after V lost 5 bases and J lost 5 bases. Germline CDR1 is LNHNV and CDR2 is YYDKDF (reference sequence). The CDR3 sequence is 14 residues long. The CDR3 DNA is TGTGCCACCAGCTGGGGACAGGGGAATGAAAAACTGTTTTTT. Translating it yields CATSWGQGNEKLFF.

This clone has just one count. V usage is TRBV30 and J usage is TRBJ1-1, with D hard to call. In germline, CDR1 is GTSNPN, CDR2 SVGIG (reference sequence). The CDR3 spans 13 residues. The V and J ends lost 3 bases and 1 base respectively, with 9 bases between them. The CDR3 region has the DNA TGTGCCTGGAGGTCCTACAGGAACACTGAAGCTTTCTTT. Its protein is CAWRSYRNTEAFF.

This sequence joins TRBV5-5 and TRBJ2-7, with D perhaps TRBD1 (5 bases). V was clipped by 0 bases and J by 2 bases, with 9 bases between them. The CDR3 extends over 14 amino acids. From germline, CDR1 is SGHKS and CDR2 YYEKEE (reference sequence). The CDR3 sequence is CASSLGQPAYEQYF. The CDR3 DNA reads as TGTGCCAGCAGCTTGGGACAGCCCGCCTACGAGCAGTACTTC.